This TCR beta chain was found in a study of metastatic and nonmetastatic thyroid tumors. At the level of the study: Where malignant and benign thyroid patients were concerned, repertoires were compared across blood and tumor or nodule tissue. Study-wide points: Significantly greater TCR beta diversity was reportedly found in malignant thyroid tumors than in benign nodules (in blood and tumor).

In the original workflow: Building a distant-metastasis classifier for papillary thyroid cancer drew on CDR3 differences across clinicopathological groups. Through MiXCR, TCRdb re-clonotyped the PCR reads. What appears here as the V and J calls and clone size reflects TCRdb's work, not the paper's. The sample contains about 41,000 clones, around 28% of which appear only once. All patients were treatment-naive before thyroid surgery. Notes on this clone: Its antigen is unknown. Germline and junction disagree at one end, which may indicate a read error.

CDR3 length equals 14 residues. Germline V gene data show CDR1 as SSHAT and CDR2 as FNYEAQ (reference sequence). The chain has TRBV7-7 and TRBJ2-7; maybe TRBD1 (5 bases). The clonotype comes from a male donor with papillary thyroid cancer or a benign thyroid nodule (not recorded which). Some clones in this sample may be carry-over from other donors' samples. Source material: blood. CDR3 sequence: CASSPGQGPYDQYF. For the CDR3, the DNA is TGTGCTAGCAGCCCCGGACAAGGACCCTACGATCAGTACTTC.